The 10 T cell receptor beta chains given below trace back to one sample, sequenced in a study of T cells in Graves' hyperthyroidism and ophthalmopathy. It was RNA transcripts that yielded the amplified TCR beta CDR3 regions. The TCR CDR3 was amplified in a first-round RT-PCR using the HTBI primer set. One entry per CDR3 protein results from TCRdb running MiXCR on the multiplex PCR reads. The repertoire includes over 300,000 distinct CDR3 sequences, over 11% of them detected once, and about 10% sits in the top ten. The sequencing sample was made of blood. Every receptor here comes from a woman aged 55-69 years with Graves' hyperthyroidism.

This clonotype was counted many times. The chain's CDR3 is CATSRVSGRLLDTDTQYF. The CDR3, as DNA: TGTGCCACCAGCAGAGTTTCCGGGAGGCTTCTGGACACAGATACGCAGTATTTT. The J gene is TRBJ2-3, the V gene TRBV15, with 7 bases that match TRBD2. The CDR3 loop spans 18 amino acids. V was pared by 1 base and J by 2 bases, with 12 bases of the junction left unmatched. Germline V gives CDR1 LNHNV, CDR2 YYDKDF (reference sequence).

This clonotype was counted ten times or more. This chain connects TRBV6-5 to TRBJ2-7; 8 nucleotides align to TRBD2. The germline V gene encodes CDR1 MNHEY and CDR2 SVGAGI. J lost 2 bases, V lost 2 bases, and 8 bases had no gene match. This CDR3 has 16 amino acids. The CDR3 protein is CASSYAGQRGTYEQYF. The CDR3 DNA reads TGTGCCAGCAGTTACGCCGGCCAGCGGGGGACCTACGAGCAGTACTTC.

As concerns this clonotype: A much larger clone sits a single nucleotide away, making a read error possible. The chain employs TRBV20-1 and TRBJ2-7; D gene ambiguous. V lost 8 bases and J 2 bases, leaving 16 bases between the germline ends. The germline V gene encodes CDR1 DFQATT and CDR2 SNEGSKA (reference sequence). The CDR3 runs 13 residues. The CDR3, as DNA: TGCAGTACTAACTCGGCCGTCGCCTACGAGCAGTACTTC. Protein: CSTNSAVAYEQYF.

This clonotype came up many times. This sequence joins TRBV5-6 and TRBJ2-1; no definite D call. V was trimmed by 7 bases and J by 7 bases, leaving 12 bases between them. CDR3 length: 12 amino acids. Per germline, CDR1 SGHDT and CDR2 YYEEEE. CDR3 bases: TGTGCCAGCGCCCTGTTAGGGAATGAGCAGTTCTTC. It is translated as CASALLGNEQFF.

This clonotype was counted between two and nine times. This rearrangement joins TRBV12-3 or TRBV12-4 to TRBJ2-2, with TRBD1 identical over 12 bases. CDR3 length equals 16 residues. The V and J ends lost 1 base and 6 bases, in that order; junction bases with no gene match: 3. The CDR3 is CASSLGGQGAAGELFF. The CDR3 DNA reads TGTGCCAGCAGTTTAGGGGGACAGGGGGCAGCCGGGGAGCTGTTTTTT.

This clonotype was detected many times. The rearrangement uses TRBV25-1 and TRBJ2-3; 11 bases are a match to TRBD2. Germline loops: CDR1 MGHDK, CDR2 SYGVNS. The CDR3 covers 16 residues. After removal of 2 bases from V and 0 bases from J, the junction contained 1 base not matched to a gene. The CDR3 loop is CASSEGTSGSTDTQYF. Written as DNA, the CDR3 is TGTGCCAGCAGTGAAGGGACTAGCGGTAGCACAGATACGCAGTATTTT.

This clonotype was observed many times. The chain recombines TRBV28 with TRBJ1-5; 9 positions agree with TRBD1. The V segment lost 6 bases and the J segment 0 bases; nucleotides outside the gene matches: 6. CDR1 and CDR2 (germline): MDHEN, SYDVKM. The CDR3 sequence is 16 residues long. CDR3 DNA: TGTGCCAGCAGCCAGACAGGGGGGGCTAGCAATCAGCCCCAGCATTTT. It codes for CASSQTGGASNQPQHF.

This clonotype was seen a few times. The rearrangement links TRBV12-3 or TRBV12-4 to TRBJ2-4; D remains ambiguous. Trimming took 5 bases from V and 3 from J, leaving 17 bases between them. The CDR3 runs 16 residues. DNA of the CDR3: TGTGCCAGCAGTCGACCCGCCCTTGGGGACAAAAACATTCAGTACTTC. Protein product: CASSRPALGDKNIQYF.

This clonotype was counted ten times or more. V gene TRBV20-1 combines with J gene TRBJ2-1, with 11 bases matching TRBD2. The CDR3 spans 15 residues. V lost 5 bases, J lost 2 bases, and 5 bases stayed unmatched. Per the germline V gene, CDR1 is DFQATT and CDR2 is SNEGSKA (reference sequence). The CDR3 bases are TGCAGTGCTCTTGGGACTAGCGGTCCCTACAATGAGCAGTTCTTC. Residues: CSALGTSGPYNEQFF.

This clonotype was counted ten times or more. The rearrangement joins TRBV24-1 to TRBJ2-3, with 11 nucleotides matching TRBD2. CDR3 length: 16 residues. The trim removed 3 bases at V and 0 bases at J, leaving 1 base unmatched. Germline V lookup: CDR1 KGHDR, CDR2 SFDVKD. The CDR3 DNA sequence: TGTGCCACCAGTGATCCTAGCGGGAGGAGCACAGATACGCAGTATTTT. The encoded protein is CATSDPSGRSTDTQYF.